The 6 T cell receptor beta chains listed next were all sequenced from one sample in a study of read filtering for tumor transcriptome and immune sequencing (dated by TCRdb to the early 2020s). Sequenced on an Illumina HiSeq 4000. The Immunoverse kit was used to build TCR libraries from 400 ng RNA, with molecular barcoded adaptors covering alpha/delta and beta/gamma chains. TCRdb passed the public sequencing reads through fastp at Q25 and MiXCR, retaining productive beta sequences. One record per CDR3 amino acid sequence lists the most common genes and DNA. Counted in this sample were roughly 82,000 distinct CDR3 sequences; around 12% of them appeared once. The top ten hold more than 12% of the sample. The sequenced sample consisted of a population of CD138-negative cells sorted from bone marrow. The sample's cell subset or site label, decoded: bone marrow mononuclear cells depleted of CD138+ plasma/myeloma cells by negative magnetic selection. All receptors come from a donor at least 40 years old with multiple myeloma.

This clonotype was recorded at least ten times. The chain links TRBV6-5 to TRBJ1-4; D is perhaps TRBD1 (5 bases). The CDR3 spans 12 residues. Trimming took 6 bases from V and 8 from J, leaving 10 bases between them. The germline V gene has CDR1 MNHEY and CDR2 SVGAGI. The CDR3 nucleotides read TGTGCCAGCAGCAGGGATGGAGAAAAACTGTTTTTT. Amino acids: CASSRDGEKLFF.

This clonotype was detected ten times or more. The rearrangement links TRBV27 to TRBJ1-2; D call uncertain. This CDR3 has 14 amino acids. V was trimmed by 0 bases and J by 4 bases, leaving 9 bases between them. Germline V gene lookup returns CDR1 MNHEY and CDR2 SMNVEV (reference sequence). The CDR3 is CASSLSKAPYGYTF. In nucleotides, the CDR3 is TGTGCCAGCAGTTTATCCAAGGCTCCCTATGGCTACACCTTC.

Regarding this clonotype: A much larger clone sits a single nucleotide away, making a read error possible. The chain uses TRBV19 and TRBJ2-1, with TRBD1 matching over 7 bases. Germline V gene lookup returns CDR1 LNHDA and CDR2 SQIVND (reference sequence). The CDR3 sequence is 16 residues long. V lost 11 bases to trimming and J lost 4 bases; unmatched junction nucleotides: 17. CDR3 region: CAPPQGRGGPYNEQFF. CDR3 coding DNA: TGTGCCCCTCCTCAGGGGAGAGGGGGCCCGTACAATGAGCAGTTCTTC.

This clonotype was recorded at least ten times. J is TRBJ2-6 and V is TRBV19; possibly TRBD1 or TRBD2 for D (5 bases each). In germline, CDR1 is LNHDA, CDR2 SQIVND (reference sequence). The CDR3 covers 18 residues. V gave up 7 bases and J gave up 0 bases, with 19 bases separating them. The CDR3 reads CASTPLAGRNSGANVLTF. The CDR3 coding sequence is TGTGCCAGTACCCCCCTAGCAGGGAGAAACTCTGGGGCCAACGTCCTGACTTTC.

This clonotype was seen at least ten times. The rearrangement links TRBV23-1 to TRBJ2-3; 9 nucleotides match TRBD2. TRBV23-1 is treated as an ORF (open reading frame) with a function not yet certain. After removal of 0 bases from V and 11 bases from J, the junction contained 15 bases not matched to a gene. The CDR3 runs to 17 residues. The CDR3 loop reads CASSQSRLADFWGGQYF. The CDR3 nucleotides are TGCGCCAGCAGTCAATCACGACTAGCGGATTTTTGGGGGGGGCAGTATTTT.

This clonotype came up many times. The J gene is TRBJ2-3, the V gene TRBV7-6, with 10 bases fitting TRBD2. The V gene's germline CDR1 is SGHVS and CDR2 FNYEAQ. The CDR3 is 19 amino acids. Unmatched junction bases numbered 14, after V lost 1 base and J lost 4 bases. This chain's CDR3 is CASSLGSSGGSSRADTQYF. The CDR3, as DNA: TGTGCCAGCAGCTTAGGCTCTAGCGGGGGATCCTCCCGGGCAGATACGCAGTATTTT.